Each of the 31 T cell receptor beta chains below was sequenced from the same sample in a study of blood T cell repertoires in COVID-19. Profiled with immunoSEQ multiplex PCR; TCRdb holds only in-frame clones, not every one. The sample has roughly 200,000 clones, 70% to 90% seen once. Specimen: PBMCs or T cells enriched from blood (not recorded which). These receptors were obtained from a woman aged 40 to 50 with acute COVID-19.

The chain employs TRBV9 and TRBJ1-2, with D perhaps matching TRBD1 (6 bases). The CDR3 contains 16 residues. Germline V lookup: CDR1 SGDLS, CDR2 YYNGEE. Trimming took off 0 bases at V and 0 bases at J, with 12 bases between the two ends. CDR3 nucleotide sequence: TGTGCCAGCAGCGTAGCAGGGGCCACTACTAACTATGGCTACACCTTC. Translating gives CASSVAGATTNYGYTF.

The chain combines TRBV3-1 (or the pseudogene TRBV3-2) with TRBJ1-1; the D gene is possibly TRBD1 (5 bases). There are 15 residues in the CDR3. Trimming shortened V by 0 bases and J by 4 bases, and 12 bases separated the two germline ends. In germline, CDR1 is LGHDT, CDR2 YNNKEL (reference sequence). The CDR3 is CASSQDPNRGTEAFF. The CDR3 nucleotides are TGTGCCAGCAGCCAAGACCCTAATAGGGGCACTGAAGCTTTCTTT.

This clone was observed a single time. The chain combines TRBV7-3 with TRBJ1-2; no definite D call. The CDR3 runs 12 residues. Trimming removed 5 bases from V and 8 bases from J, with 12 bases in between. Per germline, CDR1 SGHTA and CDR2 FQGTGA. The CDR3 loop reads CASSPSTRGYTF. Written as DNA, the CDR3 is TGTGCCAGCAGCCCGTCTACGCGAGGCTACACCTTC.

The chain uses TRBV6-5 and TRBJ1-2; D is perhaps TRBD1 (5 bases). V lost 7 bases to trimming and J lost 3 bases, with 15 bases between them. Germline values: CDR1 MNHEY, CDR2 SVGAGI. The length of the CDR3 is 14 residues. This CDR3 is CASKIGSGDYGYTF. The DNA of the CDR3 is TGTGCCAGCAAGATAGGCTCGGGGGACTATGGCTACACCTTC.

This sequence joins TRBV20-1 and TRBJ2-1, with 10 positions matching TRBD2. Germline V gene data show CDR1 as DFQATT and CDR2 as SNEGSKA (reference sequence). V dropped 6 bases and J dropped 4; count of bases not matched to a gene: 9. This CDR3 is 15 amino acids long. The chain's CDR3 is CSASTSGASYNEQFF. For the CDR3, the DNA is TGCAGTGCCAGTACTAGCGGGGCATCGTACAATGAGCAGTTCTTC.

The chain couples TRBV6-4 to TRBJ2-1, with 9 positions matching TRBD1. The V segment lost 6 bases and the J segment 0 bases; nucleotides outside the gene matches: 6. Germline V gene sequence: CDR1 MRHNA, CDR2 SNTAGT. This CDR3 region has 16 residues. CDR3: CASSGQGTSSYNEQFF. CDR3 sequence (DNA): TGTGCCAGCAGCGGACAGGGGACGAGCTCCTACAATGAGCAGTTCTTC.

The rearrangement links TRBV6-5 to TRBJ1-6, with 7 bases identical to TRBD1. Per the germline V gene, CDR1 is MNHEY and CDR2 is SVGAGI. Trimming took 6 bases from V and 10 from J; bases not matched to a gene: 12. The CDR3 is 15 amino acids. The CDR3: CASSVGTVSDSPLHF. In DNA, the CDR3 is TGTGCCAGCAGCGTGGGGACAGTAAGTGACTCACCCCTCCACTTT.

The rearrangement joins TRBV9 to TRBJ1-5, with 9 nucleotides matching TRBD1. Germline-derived CDR1 and CDR2 are SGDLS and YYNGEE. The CDR3 is made up of 15 amino acids. After removal of 0 bases from V and 7 bases from J, the junction contained 5 bases not matched to a gene. The CDR3 DNA follows: TGTGCCAGCAGCGTAGGGGCGGACAGGGGACAGCCCCAGCATTTT. As protein: CASSVGADRGQPQHF.

The chain has TRBV6-5 and TRBJ2-1; the D is unclear. This CDR3 region has 11 residues. Germline V gives CDR1 MNHEY, CDR2 SVGAGI. V was cut by 2 bases and J by 8 bases, with 4 bases left in between. DNA for the CDR3: TGTGCCAGCAGTTACGTAGATGAGCAGTTCTTC. Protein sequence: CASSYVDEQFF.

This rearrangement joins TRBV7-2 to TRBJ2-3; 8 bases are a match to TRBD2. Per germline, CDR1 SGHTA and CDR2 FQGNSA. The CDR3 totals 15 residues. The trim removed 1 base at V and 2 bases at J, leaving 2 bases unmatched. In DNA form, the CDR3 reads TGTGCCAGCAGCTTAGGACTAGCGTTCACAGATACGCAGTATTTT. It yields the protein CASSLGLAFTDTQYF.

The chain couples TRBV7-9 to TRBJ1-1; D remains unclear. The germline gives CDR1 SEHNR, CDR2 FQNEAQ (reference sequence). Trimming removed 0 bases at V and 4 bases at J, with 12 bases between. This CDR3 region has 15 residues. CDR3: CASSLAGRWSTEAFF. DNA of the CDR3: TGTGCCAGCAGCTTAGCGGGTAGGTGGAGCACTGAAGCTTTCTTT.

This chain connects TRBV9 to TRBJ2-1; a weak D match, TRBD1 (5 bases). CDR1 and CDR2 (germline): SGDLS, YYNGEE. Trimming cost V 3 bases and J 4 bases, with 8 bases left between them. The CDR3 loop spans 13 amino acids. CDR3 sequence (DNA): TGTGCCAGCAGCGGCCGACAGTACAATGAGCAGTTCTTC. Translating it yields CASSGRQYNEQFF.

This sequence joins TRBV20-1 and TRBJ1-5; D perhaps matches TRBD1 (6 bases). CDR3 length equals 15 residues. Deletions cut 3 bases from V and 6 bases from J, with 18 bases between. Per the germline V gene, CDR1 is DFQATT and CDR2 is SNEGSKA (reference sequence). CDR3 coding DNA: TGCAGTGCTAGTGAACGCCAGGGGTTCAGTCAGCCCCAGCATTTT. Protein sequence: CSASERQGFSQPQHF.

This clone was counted a few times. In nucleotides, the CDR3 is TGTGCCAGTAGTAGAAGCCAGGCTGTTACGCTATATGGCTACACCTTC. Its translation: CASSRSQAVTLYGYTF. The rearrangement links TRBV19 to TRBJ1-2; D not certain. The CDR3 totals 16 residues. Germline V lookup: CDR1 LNHDA, CDR2 SQIVND (reference sequence). Trimming cost V 4 bases and J 5 bases, with 20 bases left between them.

V is TRBV5-4 and J is TRBJ2-1; 7 nucleotides align to TRBD2. Germline V gene sequence: CDR1 SGHNT, CDR2 YYREEE (reference sequence). The J segment lost 0 bases and the V segment lost 3 bases, leaving 6 bases of the junction unmatched. This CDR3 is built from 16 residues. CDR3 amino acids: CASSSGGTSSYNEQFF. Written as DNA, the CDR3 is TGTGCCAGCAGCTCCGGGGGGACCTCCTCCTACAATGAGCAGTTCTTC.

This chain links TRBV12-3 or TRBV12-4 with TRBJ1-1, with TRBD1 identical over 8 bases. The CDR3 contains 13 residues. The ends lost 5 bases at V and 7 bases at J; junction bases unmatched: 6. CDR3 in DNA: TGTGCCAGCAGTGCTGACAGGGGAGGTGAAGCTTTCTTT. Its protein is CASSADRGGEAFF.

The chain joins TRBV11-3 to TRBJ1-1; possible D gene TRBD1, 5 bases. Per germline, CDR1 SGHNT and CDR2 YENEEA. V lost 5 bases and J lost 1, with 14 bases in between. The CDR3 runs 15 residues. CDR3 coding DNA: TGTGCCAGCAGCCCCGGGGGGACCCAGAACACTGAAGCTTTCTTT. It codes for CASSPGGTQNTEAFF. The complete variable domain, with remaining parts taken from reference TRBV11-3 and TRBJ1-1, reads EAGVVQSPRYKIIEKKQPVAFWCNPISGHNTLYWYLQNLGQGPELLIRYENEEAVDDSQLPKDRFSAERLKGVDSTLKIQPAELGDSAVYLCASSPGGTQNTEAFFGQGTRLTVV.

This sequence joins TRBV25-1 and TRBJ2-7; maybe TRBD1 (5 bases). Germline lookup yields CDR1 MGHDK and CDR2 SYGVNS. This CDR3 region has 15 residues. Trimming took 2 bases from V and 3 from J, leaving 14 bases between them. The CDR3 nucleotides are TGTGCCAGCAGTGAACCCGGACGGACAATCTACGAGCAGTACTTC. It yields the protein CASSEPGRTIYEQYF.

The V and J genes are TRBV24-1 and TRBJ1-2; no clear D gene. CDR1 and CDR2 from the germline V gene are KGHDR and SFDVKD. Trimming cost V 9 bases and J 3 bases, with 10 bases left between them. This CDR3 region has 12 residues. CDR3 DNA: TGTGCCACCCCTCAAGCGTACTATGGCTACACCTTC. Its protein product is CATPQAYYGYTF.

This clone showed up just once. V gene TRBV19 combines with J gene TRBJ1-6; 8 bases are a match to TRBD1. With V trimmed by 3 bases and J by 10 bases, 8 bases remained unmatched. Germline V lookup: CDR1 LNHDA, CDR2 SQIVND (reference sequence). This CDR3 has 15 residues. In DNA, the CDR3 is TGTGCCAGTAGTATCCCCACAGGGGGAGGATCACCCCTCCACTTT. Translating gives CASSIPTGGGSPLHF.

With respect to this clone: Distinct nucleotide sequences in the sample also encode this CDR3. The chain carries TRBV19 and TRBJ2-1; D is unresolved. Germline-derived CDR1 and CDR2 are LNHDA and SQIVND (reference sequence). Trimming removed 3 bases at V and 0 bases at J, with 9 bases between. CDR3 length: 15 amino acids. Written as DNA, the CDR3 is TGTGCCAGTAGTATCGGAGATTCCTCCTACAATGAGCAGTTCTTC. This translates into CASSIGDSSYNEQFF.

This chain joins TRBV13 and TRBJ1-1; D not certain. Trimming stripped 4 bases from V and 3 bases from J, with 12 bases between. The CDR3 has 14 amino acids. Germline CDR1 PRHDT, CDR2 FYEKMQ (reference sequence). For the CDR3, the DNA is TGTGCCAGCAGCTCATCCGGAGGGCACACTGAAGCTTTCTTT. Translation: CASSSSGGHTEAFF.

The chain is built from TRBV15 and TRBJ2-3; maybe TRBD2 (6 bases). The V and J ends lost 5 bases and 4 bases respectively, with 16 bases between them. In germline, CDR1 is LNHNV, CDR2 YYDKDF (reference sequence). The CDR3 covers 15 residues. The CDR3 nucleotides read TGTGCCACCAGCGACCGGACTACAACCGCAGATACGCAGTATTTT. It codes for CATSDRTTTADTQYF.

This clone has only one observation. The V call is TRBV5-4, the J call TRBJ1-2; the match to TRBD1 covers 7 bases. The CDR3 is 14 residues long. The germline V gene has CDR1 SGHNT and CDR2 YYREEE (reference sequence). Trimming at V came to 4 bases and at J to 4 bases, leaving 7 bases not matched to a gene. The CDR3 DNA follows: TGTGCCAGCAGCACGGACAGGTCTGGCTATGGCTACACCTTC. Translation: CASSTDRSGYGYTF.

The rearrangement joins TRBV4-3 to TRBJ1-5; 7 bases are shared with TRBD1. The CDR3 is made up of 16 amino acids. V shed 4 bases and J 7 bases; nucleotides not matched to a gene: 13. Looked up from germline, CDR1 is LGHNA and CDR2 is YSLEER. CDR3 in amino acids: CASSRGYRQGGQPQHF. CDR3 DNA: TGCGCCAGCAGCCGAGGATACCGACAGGGAGGACAGCCCCAGCATTTT.

This chain joins TRBV6-6 and TRBJ1-1; 10 bases agree with TRBD1. The CDR3 length is 15 residues. After removal of 5 bases from V and 6 bases from J, the junction contained 9 bases not matched to a gene. The V gene's germline CDR1 is MNHNY and CDR2 SVGAGI (reference sequence). CDR3 in amino acids: CASSPRDRGRAEAFF. CDR3 coding DNA: TGTGCCAGCAGTCCACGAGACAGGGGGCGGGCTGAAGCTTTCTTT.

The chain is built from TRBV14 and TRBJ2-3; perhaps TRBD2 as D (6 bases). V lost 1 base, J lost 3 bases, and 11 bases lay in between. The CDR3 runs 15 residues. CDR1 SGHDN and CDR2 FVKESK come from the germline V gene. CDR3 loop: CASSQALGGTDTQYF. The CDR3 DNA reads as TGTGCCAGCAGCCAAGCCCTGGGGGGAACAGATACGCAGTATTTT.

The V gene is TRBV5-1, the J gene TRBJ1-1; D is unresolved. This CDR3 is built from 14 residues. Trimming cost V 0 bases and J 3 bases, with 9 bases left between them. Germline values: CDR1 SGHRS, CDR2 YFSETQ. Here the CDR3 DNA reads TGCGCCAGCAGCTTGGCAACGGTGGACACTGAAGCTTTCTTT. It translates to CASSLATVDTEAFF.

The chain joins TRBV15 to TRBJ2-5, with 7 bases that match TRBD1. Losses at the gene ends were 5 bases for V and 5 bases for J; bases not matched to a gene: 8. The CDR3 is made up of 14 amino acids. Germline V gives CDR1 LNHNV, CDR2 YYDKDF (reference sequence). The DNA for the CDR3 is TGTGCCACCAGCGGGTACAGGGGCCGGGAGACCCAGTACTTC. Its protein is CATSGYRGRETQYF.

The rearrangement uses TRBV2 and TRBJ2-7, with D possibly TRBD1 on 6 matching bases. The CDR3 runs to 14 residues. The germline CDR1 and CDR2 sequences are SNHLY and FYNNEI. V was pared by 3 bases and J by 0 bases, with 9 bases between. CDR3 DNA sequence: TGTGCCAGCAGTGACTTGGACAGCTCCTACGAGCAGTACTTC. This encodes CASSDLDSSYEQYF.

The chain combines TRBV12-5 with TRBJ1-2, with D perhaps TRBD1 (5 bases). This CDR3 has 13 amino acids. The V gene's germline CDR1 is LGHNT and CDR2 FRNRAP. The V end was cut by 1 base, the J end by 4 bases, with 7 bases between. Here the CDR3 DNA reads TGTGCTAGTGGTTTGGAAGGGGTCTATGGCTACACCTTC. It encodes CASGLEGVYGYTF.